Each of the 14 T cell receptor beta chains below was sequenced from the same sample in a study of T cell clonality in common variable immunodeficiency. Data came from immunoSEQ multiplex PCR; TCRdb stores just in-frame clones and leaves some out. Listed for the sample are about 60,000 clones, none seen a single time. The specimen sequenced was peripheral blood mononuclear cells. The receptors shown here come from a person aged 18 to 75 in good health.

In its sample, this clone was seen many times. Read data end 3 residues before the CDR3 end; the end is taken from the germline J gene. The chain uses TRBV19 and TRBJ2-1; D call uncertain. From germline, CDR1 is LNHDA and CDR2 SQIVND (reference sequence). V dropped 5 bases and J dropped 0 bases, with 8 bases sitting between them. The CDR3 is 14 amino acids. CDR3 DNA (partial): TGTGCCAGTAGTGTCAGGAGCTCCTACAATGAG. This sequence encodes CASSVRSSYNE. The whole CDR3 is CASSVRSSYNEQFF.

This clone showed up many times. The CDR3 end falls 3 residues outside the read, so it is completed with the germline J gene. The chain has TRBV18 and TRBJ2-7; 8 bases fit TRBD1. Germline CDR1 and CDR2: KGHSH and LQKENI. V lost 2 bases, J lost 0 bases, and 12 bases stayed unmatched. This CDR3 region has 18 residues. CDR3 protein: CASSPTSLRTGISYEQYF. The CDR3 DNA, read in part, is TGTGCCAGCTCACCAACTTCCCTCCGGACAGGGATCTCCTACGAG.

This clone was detected many times. With the read ending 3 residues before the CDR3 end, the germline J gene is used to fill in that end. This chain links TRBV5-4 with TRBJ1-5; no firm D call. The CDR3 consists of 16 residues. Germline V gene sequence: CDR1 SGHNT, CDR2 YYREEE (reference sequence). V lost 1 base and J lost 2, with 13 bases in between. This chain's CDR3 is CASSLSKGRGNQPQHF. The part of the CDR3 DNA that was read is TGTGCCAGCAGCTTGAGTAAGGGTCGTGGCAATCAGCCC.

The CDR3 loop is CASTWTSGGTINTGELFF. CDR3 DNA, as far as it was read: TGTGCCAGCACCTGGACTAGCGGGGGGACTATCAACACCGGGGAG. The chain employs TRBV2 and TRBJ2-2, with 14 bases identical to TRBD2. The read ends 3 residues before the CDR3 terminus; that terminus is restored from the germline J gene. This CDR3 region has 18 residues. V lost 7 bases, J lost 2 bases, and 9 bases stayed unmatched. Germline CDR1 is SNHLY and CDR2 is FYNNEI.

In this sample, this clone turned up many times. Sequencing ends 3 residues short of the CDR3 end; the germline J gene provides the rest. The rearrangement links TRBV6-2 or TRBV6-3 to TRBJ2-7, with D uncertain. This CDR3 contains 12 residues. The germline V gene has CDR1 MNHEY and CDR2 SVGEGT. Trimming cost V 6 bases and J 2 bases, with 8 bases left between them. The CDR3 spells CASSPGPYEQYF. Partial CDR3 DNA: TGTGCCAGCAGCCCTGGGCCCTACGAG.

At least ten counts were recorded for this clone. Sequencing ends 3 residues short of the CDR3 end; the germline J gene provides the rest. The chain is built from TRBV20-1 and TRBJ2-7; D may be TRBD2 (6 bases). V dropped 3 bases and J dropped 5 bases, with 11 bases sitting between them. Germline values: CDR1 DFQATT, CDR2 SNEGSKA (reference sequence). This CDR3 region has 12 residues. Here the CDR3 reads CSARWGGDEQYF. The part of the CDR3 DNA that was read is TGCAGTGCTAGGTGGGGCGGGGACGAG.

With respect to this clone: The read terminates 3 residues ahead of where the CDR3 ends, so the germline J gene completes it. This chain joins TRBV19 and TRBJ2-1; a possible D gene is TRBD1 (6 bases). The germline gives CDR1 LNHDA, CDR2 SQIVND (reference sequence). The CDR3 covers 15 residues. Trimming took off 1 base at V and 7 bases at J, with 14 bases between the two ends. CDR3 sequence: CASSIALGAKNEQFF. The CDR3 bases that were read are TGTGCCAGTAGTATAGCTCTGGGGGCGAAGAATGAG.

This clone was counted ten times or more. Coverage ceases 3 residues before the CDR3 finishes, and the germline J gene fills in the end. This chain connects TRBV6-4 to TRBJ1-2, with 7 bases identical to TRBD1. Trimming at V came to 2 bases and at J to 4 bases, leaving 13 bases not matched to a gene. CDR1 is MRHNA and CDR2 is SNTAGT in the germline V gene. The CDR3 totals 17 residues. Here the CDR3 reads CASSDPYRGEGIYGYTF. CDR3 DNA, as far as it was read: TGTGCCAGCAGTGACCCGTACAGGGGCGAGGGGATCTATGGC.

By its share, this clone is medium-sized. Read data end 3 residues before the CDR3 end; the end is taken from the germline J gene. The chain employs TRBV19 and TRBJ1-1; TRBD1 matches 7 bases. This CDR3 spans 15 amino acids. Trimming at V came to 5 bases and at J to 0 bases, leaving 6 bases not matched to a gene. Germline CDR1 reads LNHDA; CDR2 reads SQIVND (reference sequence). The covered CDR3 bases are TGTGCCAGTAGTCCTGGGGACAGATTGAACACTGAA. This gives the protein CASSPGDRLNTE. The full CDR3 reads CASSPGDRLNTEAFF.

This clone was recorded at least ten times. The sequence runs out 3 residues before the end of the CDR3; the remainder is reconstructed from the germline J gene. V and J are TRBV6-1 and TRBJ1-1; 7 nucleotides line up with TRBD1. Germline values: CDR1 MNHNS, CDR2 SASEGT. The junction had 6 bases not matched to a gene; V was cut back by 1 base and J by 4 bases. The CDR3 runs to 15 residues. This CDR3 reads CASSEDRGRGTEAFF. The sequenced part of the CDR3 DNA is TGTGCCAGCAGTGAAGACAGGGGTCGTGGCACTGAA.

This clone was found many times. Sequencing ends 3 residues short of the CDR3 end; the germline J gene provides the rest. The gene calls are TRBV7-6 and TRBJ2-1, with D perhaps TRBD2 (5 bases). The CDR3 runs to 17 residues. V was cut by 0 bases and J by 3 bases, with 15 bases left in between. Germline V gene data show CDR1 as SGHVS and CDR2 as FNYEAQ. The CDR3 loop reads CASSLAIRGSVYNEQFF. CDR3 bases read: TGTGCCAGCAGCTTAGCGATCCGCGGGTCGGTCTACAATGAG.

The table lists this clone with many counts. The read comes to an end 3 residues before the CDR3 does, leaving the germline J gene to fill in the end. V is TRBV19 and J is TRBJ2-3; TRBD2 matches 11 bases. The CDR3 extends over 16 amino acids. Germline CDR1 LNHDA, CDR2 SQIVND (reference sequence). V lost 5 bases and J lost 2; bases outside the gene matches: 6. The part of the CDR3 DNA that was read is TGTGCCAGTAGTTCGCCTAGCGGGGGGTACACAGATACG. Its protein product is CASSSPSGGYTDT. The whole CDR3 protein is CASSSPSGGYTDTQYF.

This clone was observed many times. The read terminates 3 residues before the CDR3 end, so the remaining end is supplied by the germline J gene. The V and J genes are TRBV5-1 and TRBJ1-2, with unresolved D. V shed 3 bases and J shed 4 bases, with 7 bases lying between them. Germline-derived CDR1 and CDR2 are SGHRS and YFSETQ. The CDR3 loop spans 12 amino acids. The CDR3 sequence is CASSSEGYGYTF. The DNA read from the CDR3 is TGCGCCAGCAGCTCGGAGGGCTATGGC.

This clone showed up many times. The CDR3 loop is CASSIMGQENNEQFF. CDR3 bases read: TGTGCCAGTAGTATTATGGGCCAAGAAAACAATGAG. The gene calls are TRBV19 and TRBJ2-1, with no clear D. The read halts 3 residues ahead of the CDR3 end, with the missing end drawn from the germline J gene. This CDR3 is 15 amino acids long. From germline, CDR1 is LNHDA and CDR2 SQIVND (reference sequence). V was trimmed by 3 bases and J by 5 bases, leaving 14 bases between them.